This is a list of T cell receptor beta chains from one sample in a study of CD8 T cells in Susac syndrome. TCRdb called the immunoSEQ multiplex PCR reads again in MiXCR, with one record for every CDR3 protein. Here the sample spans fewer than 60,000 distinct CDR3 sequences, 95% being singletons. What was sequenced was CD8+ T cells from PBMCs. The receptors derive from a human donor with Susac syndrome. Both conserved end residues are part of each CDR3. A D gene is named only where the DNA matches it firmly. A clone size is listed for some rows: how often the clone was seen (once, few, many), or a class if it is expanded.

DNA	CDR3	length	size	V	D	J
TGTGCCAGCCTTAAGTCGACAGGTGTTCCTGAAGCTTTCTTT	CASLKSTGVPEAFF	14	-	TRBV25-1	-	TRBJ1-1
TGCAGCGTTGAAGATGGTGTCAGGGGGCCTTATACGCAGTATTTT	CSVEDGVRGPYTQYF	15	-	TRBV29-1	TRBD1	TRBJ2-3
TGTGCCAGCAGTTACGCCCTCTCTTGGGGGAGCTCCTACAATGAGCAGTTCTTC	CASSYALSWGSSYNEQFF	18	-	TRBV6-5	-	TRBJ2-1
TGTGCCAGCAGCCAGACAGGGGATCGGCAGTTCTTC	CASSQTGDRQFF	12	once	TRBV3-1	TRBD1	TRBJ2-1
TGCAGTGCTAGCTACAGGGGGCTGTCAGAGACCCAGTACTTC	CSASYRGLSETQYF	14	-	TRBV20-1	TRBD1	TRBJ2-5
TGTGCCACCAGAGAGGGCGAAGATACGCAGTATTTT	CATREGEDTQYF	12	-	TRBV24-1	-	TRBJ2-3
TGCAGTGCTAGAGATATTACTAGTGAGGTCTACGAGCAGTACTTC	CSARDITSEVYEQYF	15	-	TRBV20-1	-	TRBJ2-7
TGCAGTGCTAGAGATCCCAGGGGGTCCTCCTACGAGCAGTACTTC	CSARDPRGSSYEQYF	15	-	TRBV20-1	TRBD1	TRBJ2-7
TGTGCCAGCAGCTTCCAGGGGCTCGGGACTGAAGCTTTCTTT	CASSFQGLGTEAFF	14	-	TRBV7-3	-	TRBJ1-1
TGTGCCAGCAGTTGGACTAGCGGCACAGATACGCAGTATTTT	CASSWTSGTDTQYF	14	-	TRBV4-2	TRBD2	TRBJ2-3
TGTGCCTGGAGCACTGCAGGGGGCCGGACTGAAGCTTTCTTT	CAWSTAGGRTEAFF	14	-	TRBV30	TRBD1	TRBJ1-1
TGTGCCAGCAGCTTGTGGGGGGCCAAAAACATTCAGTACTTC	CASSLWGAKNIQYF	14	-	TRBV5-4	-	TRBJ2-4
TGTGCCAGCAGTTTCCAGGGGCCAGCAGTAAATGAGCAGTTCTTC	CASSFQGPAVNEQFF	15	-	TRBV27	-	TRBJ2-1
TGTGCCAGCAGCTTAGGAGCAGGGGGAATATCCTACGAGCAGTACTTC	CASSLGAGGISYEQYF	16	-	TRBV13	TRBD1	TRBJ2-7
TGTGCCAGCACCCCCGGGACAGACGAAGCTTTCTTT	CASTPGTDEAFF	12	once	TRBV25-1	TRBD1	TRBJ1-1
TGTGCCAGCAGCTCACAGGGGGCAGCAGGAAACACCATATATTTT	CASSSQGAAGNTIYF	15	-	TRBV12-3/TRBV12-4	TRBD1	TRBJ1-3
TGTGCCAGCTCGCTTGGGACAGGGGCAACCCAAGAGACCCAGTACTTC	CASSLGTGATQETQYF	16	-	TRBV18	TRBD1	TRBJ2-5
TGTGCCAGCAGCTTGGCAGGGGGGGATGGGGCCAACGTCCTGACTTTC	CASSLAGGDGANVLTF	16	-	TRBV7-2	-	TRBJ2-6
TGTGCCAGCAGCTTAGGACAGATCTATGGCTACACCTTC	CASSLGQIYGYTF	13	-	TRBV13	-	TRBJ1-2
TGTGCCAGCAGCCAAGAAAGTTCCGGGGAGCTGTTTTTT	CASSQESSGELFF	13	-	TRBV4-2	-	TRBJ2-2
TGTGCCAGCAGCGCCCGTCGGGCGGCACAAGAGACCCAGTACTTC	CASSARRAAQETQYF	15	-	TRBV7-9	-	TRBJ2-5
TGTGCCAGTAGTTGGACAGGGGGGTCCCAAGAGACCCAGTACTTC	CASSWTGGSQETQYF	15	-	TRBV19	TRBD1	TRBJ2-5
TGCAGTGCTAGGATGGGGGGATATGGAAAACTGTTTTTT	CSARMGGYGKLFF	13	-	TRBV20-1	-	TRBJ1-4
TGTGCCAGCAGCGTAGACGTTAGAGAGCCGCAGTACTTC	CASSVDVREPQYF	13	-	TRBV9	-	TRBJ2-7
TGTGCCACCAGTGATTCGATCAACACCGGGGAGCTGTTTTTT	CATSDSINTGELFF	14	-	TRBV24-1	-	TRBJ2-2
TGTGCCAGCAGCGGCGGGGGGGCGTCGGAGACCCAGTACTTC	CASSGGGASETQYF	14	-	TRBV9	TRBD2	TRBJ2-5
TGTGCCAGCAGGTTCAGGGAGGCTGAAGCTTTCTTT	CASRFREAEAFF	12	once	TRBV12-3/TRBV12-4	-	TRBJ1-1
TGTGCCAGCAGGGTACAGGGAAATGAGCAGTTCTTC	CASRVQGNEQFF	12	once	TRBV5-6	-	TRBJ2-1
TGCAGTGCTCGACTAGCGGGGGAAGCCTACAATGAGCAGTTCTTC	CSARLAGEAYNEQFF	15	-	TRBV20-1	TRBD2	TRBJ2-1
TGCAGTGCTAGGAAGGTGACTGAAGCTTTCTTT	CSARKVTEAFF	11	-	TRBV20-1	-	TRBJ1-1
TGTGCCAGTAGCCCATCCTCGGGTTCGGGCAATGAGCAGTTCTTC	CASSPSSGSGNEQFF	15	-	TRBV19	-	TRBJ2-1
TGTGCCTGGAGTGTACACCTCGGGCATACTGAAGCTTTCTTT	CAWSVHLGHTEAFF	14	-	TRBV30	-	TRBJ1-1
TGTGCCTGGACGCCCCCAGCAACTAATGAAAAACTGTTTTTT	CAWTPPATNEKLFF	14	-	TRBV30	-	TRBJ1-4
TGCAGTGCTAGAGCGGAGGGTAGAGGTTTTGAGCAGTTCTTC	CSARAEGRGFEQFF	14	-	TRBV20-1	-	TRBJ2-1
TGTGCCAGCAGCGCCTACGGCGGGGGGGCCTTAGATGAGCAGTTCTTC	CASSAYGGGALDEQFF	16	-	TRBV9	TRBD2	TRBJ2-1
TGTGCCAGCGTTTCGACGAGTGACCTCGACCAGTACTTC	CASVSTSDLDQYF	13	-	TRBV2	-	TRBJ2-7
TGCAGTGCTAGTCGTAGCGGGGGCTTCCAAGATACGCAGTATTTT	CSASRSGGFQDTQYF	15	once	TRBV20-1	TRBD2	TRBJ2-3
TGTGCCACCACAGGGGTTGAAGAGACCCAGTACTTC	CATTGVEETQYF	12	once	TRBV19	TRBD1	TRBJ2-5
TGTGCCAGCAGCTTGGTTGGGTCCGAAGGGCAGTTCTTC	CASSLVGSEGQFF	13	-	TRBV5-6	-	TRBJ2-1
TGTGCCAGCAGTTTACTCTCCCCGGGAAACCACGAGCAGTACTTC	CASSLLSPGNHEQYF	15	once	TRBV27	-	TRBJ2-7
TGTGCCAGCAGCGTAGTAGGGGGGCCAGGCGGGGAGCTGTTTTTT	CASSVVGGPGGELFF	15	-	TRBV9	-	TRBJ2-2
TGTGCCTGGAGTAGGACAGCAAATTCACCCCTCCACTTT	CAWSRTANSPLHF	13	-	TRBV30	-	TRBJ1-6
TGCGCCAGCAGCTTGGTGGACTCCAATGAGCAGTTCTTC	CASSLVDSNEQFF	13	-	TRBV5-1	-	TRBJ2-1